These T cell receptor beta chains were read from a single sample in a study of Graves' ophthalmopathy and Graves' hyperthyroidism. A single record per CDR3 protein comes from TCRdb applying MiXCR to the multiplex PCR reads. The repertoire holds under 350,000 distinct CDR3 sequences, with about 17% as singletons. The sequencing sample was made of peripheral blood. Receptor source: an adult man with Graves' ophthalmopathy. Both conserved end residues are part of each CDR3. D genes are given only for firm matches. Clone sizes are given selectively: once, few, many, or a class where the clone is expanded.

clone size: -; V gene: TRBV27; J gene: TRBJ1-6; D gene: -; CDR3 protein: CASSSGGALSPLHF; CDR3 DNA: TGTGCCAGCAGCTCGGGGGGGGCTTTGTCACCCCTCCACTTT
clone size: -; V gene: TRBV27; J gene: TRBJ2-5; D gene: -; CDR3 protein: CASSFAGAVTQYF; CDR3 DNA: TGTGCCAGCAGTTTCGCAGGTGCTGTAACCCAGTACTTC
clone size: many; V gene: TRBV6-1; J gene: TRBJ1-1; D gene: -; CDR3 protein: CASNPTGLQAFF; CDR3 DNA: TGTGCCAGCAACCCTACGGGTCTACAAGCTTTCTTT
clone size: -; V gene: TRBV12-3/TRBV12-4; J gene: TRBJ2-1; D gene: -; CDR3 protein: CASSLAMERSYEQFF; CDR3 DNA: TGTGCCAGCAGTTTAGCAATGGAGCGGTCCTACGAGCAGTTCTTC
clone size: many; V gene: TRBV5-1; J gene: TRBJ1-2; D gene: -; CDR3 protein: CASSPRSDAGEGGYTF; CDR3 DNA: TGCGCCAGCAGCCCACGATCGGACGCAGGGGAAGGTGGCTACACCTTC
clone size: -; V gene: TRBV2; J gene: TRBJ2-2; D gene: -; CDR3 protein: CASSADTGELFF; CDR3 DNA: TGTGCCAGCAGTGCTGACACCGGGGAGCTGTTTTTT
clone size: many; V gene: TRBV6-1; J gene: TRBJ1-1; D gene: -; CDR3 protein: CASSEHEGGWNTEAFF; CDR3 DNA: TGTGCCAGCAGTGAACACGAAGGAGGCTGGAACACTGAAGCTTTCTTT
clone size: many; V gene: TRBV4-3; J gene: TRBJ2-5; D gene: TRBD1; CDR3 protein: CASSHDRGSQETQYF; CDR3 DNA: TGCGCCAGCAGCCATGACAGGGGGAGTCAAGAGACCCAGTACTTC
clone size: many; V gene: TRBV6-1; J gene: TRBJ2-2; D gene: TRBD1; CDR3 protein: CASRRDRGPTGELFF; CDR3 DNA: TGTGCCAGCAGGCGCGACAGGGGCCCCACCGGGGAGCTGTTTTTT
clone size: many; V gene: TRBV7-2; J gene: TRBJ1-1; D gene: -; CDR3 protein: CASSSTVGGTEAFF; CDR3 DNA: TGTGCCAGCAGCTCCACAGTCGGGGGGACTGAAGCTTTCTTT
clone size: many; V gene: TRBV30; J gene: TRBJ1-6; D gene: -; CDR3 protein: CAWSGRIDSPLHF; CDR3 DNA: TGTGCCTGGAGTGGACGGATAGATTCACCCCTCCACTTT
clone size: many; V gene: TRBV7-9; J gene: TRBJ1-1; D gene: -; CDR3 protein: CASSQQNTEAFF; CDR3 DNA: TGTGCCAGCAGCCAACAAAACACTGAAGCTTTCTTT
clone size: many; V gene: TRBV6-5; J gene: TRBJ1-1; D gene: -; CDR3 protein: CASSYGPATEAFF; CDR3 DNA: TGTGCCAGCAGTTATGGGCCCGCTACTGAAGCTTTCTTT
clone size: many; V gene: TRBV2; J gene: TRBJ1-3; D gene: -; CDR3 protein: CASGGGVSSGNTIYF; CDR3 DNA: TGTGCCAGCGGCGGGGGGGTTAGCTCTGGAAACACCATATATTTT
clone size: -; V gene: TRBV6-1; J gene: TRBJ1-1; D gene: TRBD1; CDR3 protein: CASSEGVWDRGDSEAFF; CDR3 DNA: TGTGCCAGCAGTGAAGGAGTTTGGGACAGGGGGGACTCTGAAGCTTTCTTT
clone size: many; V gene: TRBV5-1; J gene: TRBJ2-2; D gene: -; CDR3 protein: CASSSQTSVYGGELFF; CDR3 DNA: TGCGCCAGCAGCTCCCAGACTAGTGTATATGGCGGGGAGCTGTTTTTT
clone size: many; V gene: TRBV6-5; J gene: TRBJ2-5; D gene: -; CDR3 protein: CASSYSLSQGWETQYF; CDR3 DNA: TGTGCCAGCAGTTACTCGTTGTCTCAGGGGTGGGAGACCCAGTACTTC
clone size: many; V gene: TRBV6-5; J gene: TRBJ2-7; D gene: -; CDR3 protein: CASSPEGYEQYF; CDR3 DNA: TGTGCCAGCAGCCCCGAGGGTTACGAGCAGTACTTC
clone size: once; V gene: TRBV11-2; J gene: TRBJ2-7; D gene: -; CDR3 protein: CASSLDPGASYEQYF; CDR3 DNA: TGTGCCAGCAGCTTAGATCCGGGAGCGAGCTACGAGCAGTACTTC
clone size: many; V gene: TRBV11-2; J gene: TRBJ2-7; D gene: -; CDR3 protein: CASSLVPQGNEQYF; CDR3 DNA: TGTGCCAGCAGCTTAGTCCCGCAGGGAAACGAGCAGTACTTC
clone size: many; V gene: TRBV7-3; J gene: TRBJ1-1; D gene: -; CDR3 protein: CASSLTTLAEAFF; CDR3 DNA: TGTGCCAGCAGCTTGACCACGTTGGCTGAAGCTTTCTTT
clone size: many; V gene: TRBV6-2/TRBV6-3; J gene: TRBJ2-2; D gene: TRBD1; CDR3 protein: CASSRTGESTGELFF; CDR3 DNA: TGTGCCAGCAGTCGGACAGGGGAGAGCACCGGGGAGCTGTTTTTT
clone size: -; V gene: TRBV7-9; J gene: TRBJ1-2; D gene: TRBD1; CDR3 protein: CASRPSGQGYVYTF; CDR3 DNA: TGTGCCAGCAGACCCTCTGGACAGGGTTATGTCTACACCTTC
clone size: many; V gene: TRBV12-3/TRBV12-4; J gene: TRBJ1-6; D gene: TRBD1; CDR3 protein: CASSFYYSRTGGGSPLHF; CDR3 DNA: TGTGCCAGCAGTTTCTACTACTCCCGGACAGGGGGCGGTTCACCCCTCCACTTT
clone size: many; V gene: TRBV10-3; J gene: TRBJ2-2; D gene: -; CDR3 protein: CAISESPNTGELFF; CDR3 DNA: TGTGCCATCAGTGAGTCCCCGAACACCGGGGAGCTGTTTTTT
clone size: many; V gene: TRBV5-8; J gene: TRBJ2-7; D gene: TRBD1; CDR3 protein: CASSGGTGKSYEQYF; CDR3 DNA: TGTGCCAGCAGCGGGGGGACAGGGAAGTCCTACGAGCAGTACTTC
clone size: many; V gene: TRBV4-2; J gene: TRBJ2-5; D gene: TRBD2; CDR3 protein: CASSQLAGENQETQYF; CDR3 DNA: TGTGCCAGCAGCCAATTAGCGGGAGAGAACCAAGAGACCCAGTACTTC
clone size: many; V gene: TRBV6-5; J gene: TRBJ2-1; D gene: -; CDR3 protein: CASSSGTAGYNEQFF; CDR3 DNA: TGTGCCAGCAGTTCTGGGACGGCAGGCTACAATGAGCAGTTCTTC
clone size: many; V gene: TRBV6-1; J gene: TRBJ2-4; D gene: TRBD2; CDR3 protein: CASSPPGGRIRHIQYF; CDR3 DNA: TGTGCCAGCAGCCCACCCGGGGGGAGGATTAGACACATTCAGTACTTC
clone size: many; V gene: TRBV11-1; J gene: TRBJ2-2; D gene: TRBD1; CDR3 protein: CASSSTGTLVVGELFF; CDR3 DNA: TGTGCCAGCAGCTCGACAGGGACCTTAGTGGTCGGGGAGCTGTTTTTT